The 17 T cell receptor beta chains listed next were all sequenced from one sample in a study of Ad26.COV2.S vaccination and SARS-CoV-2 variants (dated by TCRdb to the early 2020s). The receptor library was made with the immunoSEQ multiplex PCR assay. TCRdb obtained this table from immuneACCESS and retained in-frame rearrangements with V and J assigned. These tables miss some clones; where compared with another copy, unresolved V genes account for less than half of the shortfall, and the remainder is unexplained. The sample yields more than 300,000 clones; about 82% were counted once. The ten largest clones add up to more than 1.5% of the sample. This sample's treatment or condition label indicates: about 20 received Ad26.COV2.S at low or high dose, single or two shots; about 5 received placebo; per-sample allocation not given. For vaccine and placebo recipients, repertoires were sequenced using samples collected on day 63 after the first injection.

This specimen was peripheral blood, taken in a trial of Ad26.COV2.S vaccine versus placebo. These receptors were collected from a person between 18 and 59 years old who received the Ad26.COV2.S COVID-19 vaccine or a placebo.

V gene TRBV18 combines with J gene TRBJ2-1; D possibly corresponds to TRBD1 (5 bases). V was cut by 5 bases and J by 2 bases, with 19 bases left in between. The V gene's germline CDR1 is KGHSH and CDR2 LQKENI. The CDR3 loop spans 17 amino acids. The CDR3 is CASSALFPQGPYNEQFF. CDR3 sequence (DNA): TGTGCCAGCTCAGCACTATTCCCTCAGGGCCCCTACAATGAGCAGTTCTTC.

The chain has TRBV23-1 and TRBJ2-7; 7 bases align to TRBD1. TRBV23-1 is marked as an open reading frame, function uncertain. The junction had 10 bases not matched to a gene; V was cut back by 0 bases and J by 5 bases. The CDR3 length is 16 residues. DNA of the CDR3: TGCGCCAGCAGTCAATCGAAGACAGGGACATTCCACGAGCAGTACTTC. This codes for CASSQSKTGTFHEQYF.

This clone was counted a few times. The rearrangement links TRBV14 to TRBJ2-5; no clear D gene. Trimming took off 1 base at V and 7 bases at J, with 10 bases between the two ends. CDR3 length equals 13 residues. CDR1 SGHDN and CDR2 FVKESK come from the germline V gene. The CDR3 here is CASSQGLTGTQYF. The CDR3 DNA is TGTGCCAGCAGCCAAGGACTCACCGGGACCCAGTACTTC.

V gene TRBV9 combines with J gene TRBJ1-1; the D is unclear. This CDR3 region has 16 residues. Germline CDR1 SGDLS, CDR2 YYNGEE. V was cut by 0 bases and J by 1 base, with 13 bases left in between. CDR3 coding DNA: TGTGCCAGCAGCGTAGTCCCGGGATCGGCGAACACTGAAGCTTTCTTT. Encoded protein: CASSVVPGSANTEAFF.

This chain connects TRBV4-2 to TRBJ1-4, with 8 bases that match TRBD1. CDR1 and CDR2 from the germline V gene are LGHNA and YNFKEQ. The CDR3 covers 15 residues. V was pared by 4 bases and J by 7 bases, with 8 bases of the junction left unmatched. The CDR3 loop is CASSPRGQGSEKLFF. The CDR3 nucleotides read TGTGCCAGCAGCCCCAGGGGGCAGGGTAGTGAAAAACTGTTTTTT.

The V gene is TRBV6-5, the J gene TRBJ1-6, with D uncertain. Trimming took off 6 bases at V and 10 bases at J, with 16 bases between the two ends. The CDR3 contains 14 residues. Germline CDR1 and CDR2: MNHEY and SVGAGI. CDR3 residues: CASRFLSRESPLHF. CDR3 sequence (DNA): TGTGCCAGCAGATTCCTCTCGAGAGAATCACCCCTCCACTTT.

In DNA form, the CDR3 reads TGTGCCAGCAGCCCAGGGAGGTCCCGAGGCTCACCCCTCCACTTT. This encodes CASSPGRSRGSPLHF. The V and J genes are TRBV6-5 and TRBJ1-6; a possible D gene is TRBD1 (5 bases). The CDR3 has 15 amino acids. Trimming stripped 6 bases from V and 10 bases from J, with 19 bases between. Per germline, CDR1 MNHEY and CDR2 SVGAGI.

The CDR3 DNA is TGTGCCAGTAGTTTACAGAGAGGAAACTATGGCTACACCTTC. Its translation is CASSLQRGNYGYTF. The V and J genes are TRBV19 and TRBJ1-2; D gene unclear. The CDR3 totals 14 residues. Germline CDR1 is LNHDA and CDR2 is SQIVND (reference sequence). V was clipped by 5 bases and J by 2 bases, with 12 bases between them.

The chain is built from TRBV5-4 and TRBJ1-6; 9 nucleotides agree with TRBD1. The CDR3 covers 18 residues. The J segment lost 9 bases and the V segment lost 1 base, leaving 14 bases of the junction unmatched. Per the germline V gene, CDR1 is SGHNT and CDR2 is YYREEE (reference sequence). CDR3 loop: CASSLWDRANYRISPLHF. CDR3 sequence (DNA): TGTGCCAGCAGCTTGTGGGACAGGGCAAATTATCGGATTTCACCCCTCCACTTT.

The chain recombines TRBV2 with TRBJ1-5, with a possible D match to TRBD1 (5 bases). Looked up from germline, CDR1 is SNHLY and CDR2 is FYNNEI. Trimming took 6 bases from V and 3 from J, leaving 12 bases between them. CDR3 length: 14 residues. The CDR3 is CASSPGTNNQPQHF. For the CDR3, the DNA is TGTGCCAGCAGCCCCGGGACTAACAATCAGCCCCAGCATTTT.

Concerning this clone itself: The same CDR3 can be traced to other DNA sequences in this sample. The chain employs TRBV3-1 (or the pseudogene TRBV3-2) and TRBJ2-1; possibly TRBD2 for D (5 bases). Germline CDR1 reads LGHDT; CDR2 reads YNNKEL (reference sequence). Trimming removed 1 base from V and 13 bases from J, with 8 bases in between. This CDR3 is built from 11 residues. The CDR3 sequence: CASSQVGEQFF. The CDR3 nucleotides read TGTGCCAGCAGCCAAGTCGGGGAACAGTTCTTC.

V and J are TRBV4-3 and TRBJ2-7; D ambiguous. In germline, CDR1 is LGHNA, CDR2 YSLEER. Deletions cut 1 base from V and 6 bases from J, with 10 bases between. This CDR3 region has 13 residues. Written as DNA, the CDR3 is TGCGCCAGCAGCCAAGGTCTTAGAGGCGAGCAGTACTTC. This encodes CASSQGLRGEQYF.

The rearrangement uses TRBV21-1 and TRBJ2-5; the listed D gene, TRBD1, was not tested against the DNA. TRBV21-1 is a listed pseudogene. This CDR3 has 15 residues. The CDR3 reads CASSKGRGGGETQYF. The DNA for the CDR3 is TGTGCCAGCAGCAAAGGCAGGGGTGGAGGAGAGACCCAGTACTTC.

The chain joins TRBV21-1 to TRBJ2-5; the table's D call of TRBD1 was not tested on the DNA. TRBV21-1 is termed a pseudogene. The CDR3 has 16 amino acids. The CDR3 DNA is TGTGCCAGCAGCAAAGCGCGGCAGGGGGCGGGAGAGACCCAGTACTTC. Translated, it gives CASSKARQGAGETQYF.

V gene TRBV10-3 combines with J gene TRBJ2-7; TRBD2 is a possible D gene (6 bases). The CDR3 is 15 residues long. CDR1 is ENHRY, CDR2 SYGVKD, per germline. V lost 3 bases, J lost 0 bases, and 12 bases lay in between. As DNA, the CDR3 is TGTGCCATCAGTGATAAGGACGGGAGCTCCTACGAGCAGTACTTC. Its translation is CAISDKDGSSYEQYF.

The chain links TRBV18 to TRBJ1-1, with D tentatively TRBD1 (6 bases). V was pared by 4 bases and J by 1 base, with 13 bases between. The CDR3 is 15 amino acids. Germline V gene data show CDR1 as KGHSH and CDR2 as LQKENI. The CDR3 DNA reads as TGTGCCAGCTCACTCCAGACAGGACAGAACACTGAAGCTTTCTTT. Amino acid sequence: CASSLQTGQNTEAFF.

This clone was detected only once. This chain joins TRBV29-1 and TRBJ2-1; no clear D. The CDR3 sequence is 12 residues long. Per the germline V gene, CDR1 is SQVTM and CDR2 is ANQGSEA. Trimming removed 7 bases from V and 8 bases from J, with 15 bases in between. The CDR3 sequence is CSARRSDHEQFF. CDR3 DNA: TGCAGCGCCAGACGGTCAGACCATGAGCAGTTCTTC.